This TCR beta chain is from a study of CD4+ T cells in melanoma. Profiling relied on immunoSEQ multiplex PCR, and the TCRdb table lists in-frame clones only, not all of them. Seen here are 15,000 or so clones, approximately 83% observed once, and the top ten hold about 6.4%. Trimming pared 1 base from V and 5 bases from J, leaving 12 bases between. CDR1 is LNHNV and CDR2 is YYDKDF in the germline V gene (reference sequence). The CDR3 is 15 amino acids. With respect to this clone: The antigen is not known.

Study outcomes and limitations: Neoantigen-specific CD4+ T cells in melanoma reportedly had diverse differentiation states. A reported correlation linked neoantigen-specific CD4+ T cells to CD8+, macrophage and B cell function.

The chain joins TRBV15 to TRBJ1-5; possible D gene TRBD1, 5 bases. The origin of this receptor is a human donor with melanoma. Sequenced sample: cells from a culture (not recorded whether cultured in vitro). The CDR3 DNA reads TGTGCCACCAGCAGAGGGGGCAGAAAAGATCAGCCCCAGCATTTT. Its translation: CATSRGGRKDQPQHF.